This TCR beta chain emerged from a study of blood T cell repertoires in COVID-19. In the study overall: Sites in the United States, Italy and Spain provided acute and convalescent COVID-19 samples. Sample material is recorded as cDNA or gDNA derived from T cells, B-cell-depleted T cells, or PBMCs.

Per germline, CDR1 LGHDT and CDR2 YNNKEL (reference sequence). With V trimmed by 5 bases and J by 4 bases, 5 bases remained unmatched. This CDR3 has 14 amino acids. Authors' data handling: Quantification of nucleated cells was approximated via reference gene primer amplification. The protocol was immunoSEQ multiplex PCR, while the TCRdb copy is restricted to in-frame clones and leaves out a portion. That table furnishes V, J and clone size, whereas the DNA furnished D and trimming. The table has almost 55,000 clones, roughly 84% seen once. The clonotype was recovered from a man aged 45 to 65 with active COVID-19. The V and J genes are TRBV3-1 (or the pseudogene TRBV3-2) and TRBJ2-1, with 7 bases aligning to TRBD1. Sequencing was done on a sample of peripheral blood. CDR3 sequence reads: CASSVRQGYNEQFF. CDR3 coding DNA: TGTGCCAGCAGCGTCCGACAGGGTTACAATGAGCAGTTCTTC.